The 27 T cell receptor beta chains listed next were all sequenced from one sample in a study of technical replicates of blood from several donors. The data were produced by immunoSEQ multiplex PCR, yet TCRdb's version contains in-frame clones alone and is incomplete. The sample records more than 90,000 clones, roughly 95% being singletons. The sample comprised T cells isolated from PBMCs. These receptors all stem from a human donor in good health.

This sequence joins TRBV29-1 and TRBJ2-1; tentative D call: TRBD1 (6 bases). The V end was cut by 7 bases, the J end by 0 bases, with 13 bases between. From germline, CDR1 is SQVTM and CDR2 ANQGSEA. The CDR3 sequence is 14 residues long. CDR3 protein: CSGYTGISYNEQFF. In nucleotides, the CDR3 is TGCAGCGGTTACACAGGGATCTCCTACAATGAGCAGTTCTTC.

The chain is built from TRBV18 and TRBJ2-5; 7 bases line up with TRBD1. The ends lost 3 bases at V and 0 bases at J; junction bases unmatched: 7. Germline CDR1 KGHSH, CDR2 LQKENI. This CDR3 has 16 residues. The CDR3 sequence is CASSPTTGTYQETQYF. The DNA for the CDR3 is TGTGCCAGCTCACCGACGACAGGGACGTACCAAGAGACCCAGTACTTC.

The rearrangement joins TRBV19 to TRBJ1-2; possible D gene TRBD1, 5 bases. Per germline, CDR1 LNHDA and CDR2 SQIVND (reference sequence). This CDR3 contains 15 residues. With 4 bases removed from V and 2 bases from J, the gap between germline ends came to 14 bases. The DNA for the CDR3 is TGTGCCAGTAGTACCCGACAGACCTTCAACTATGGCTACACCTTC. It translates to CASSTRQTFNYGYTF. Full variable domain (rest looked up from reference TRBV19 and TRBJ1-2): DGGITQSPKYLFRKEGQNVTLSCEQNLNHDAMYWYRQDPGQGLRLIYYSQIVNDFQKGDIAEGYSVSREKKESFPLTVTSAQKNPTAFYLCASSTRQTFNYGYTFGSGTRLTVV.

This sequence joins TRBV11-1 and TRBJ2-2; a weak D match, TRBD1 (6 bases). Germline CDR1 reads SGHAT; CDR2 reads FQDESV (reference sequence). This CDR3 has 19 amino acids. V lost 9 bases and J lost 4, with 30 bases in between. The CDR3 DNA follows: TGTGCCAGTAAAAAGAGCAAACAGGGTACCCGGGTAGCCACCGGGGAGCTGTTTTTT. The encoded protein is CASKKSKQGTRVATGELFF.

This chain connects TRBV19 to TRBJ1-5; TRBD1 aligns across 9 bases. Germline V gives CDR1 LNHDA, CDR2 SQIVND (reference sequence). The CDR3 is 15 residues long. Unmatched junction bases numbered 3, after V lost 6 bases and J lost 0 bases. This chain's CDR3 is CASRDRGNSNQPQHF. Written as DNA, the CDR3 is TGTGCCAGTAGGGACAGGGGCAATAGCAATCAGCCCCAGCATTTT. The variable domain in full, completed from reference TRBV19 and TRBJ1-5, reads DGGITQSPKYLFRKEGQNVTLSCEQNLNHDAMYWYRQDPGQGLRLIYYSQIVNDFQKGDIAEGYSVSREKKESFPLTVTSAQKNPTAFYLCASRDRGNSNQPQHFGDGTRLSIL.

The chain couples TRBV7-2 to TRBJ2-7; 7 nucleotides align to TRBD1. This CDR3 has 14 amino acids. Germline CDR1 reads SGHTA; CDR2 reads FQGNSA. After removal of 0 bases from V and 3 bases from J, the junction contained 2 bases not matched to a gene. The CDR3 sequence: CASSLARGNYEQYF. CDR3 in DNA: TGTGCCAGCAGCTTAGCCAGGGGGAACTACGAGCAGTACTTC.

This chain joins TRBV10-3 and TRBJ2-3, with 11 bases matching TRBD1. CDR1 and CDR2 (germline): ENHRY, SYGVKD. Trimming at V came to 2 bases and at J to 7 bases, leaving 2 bases not matched to a gene. The CDR3 totals 14 residues. DNA for the CDR3: TGTGCCATCAGTGAGGGGGACAGGGGGAATACGCAGTATTTT. Its translation: CAISEGDRGNTQYF.

The chain uses TRBV7-9 and TRBJ1-1; 8 nucleotides line up with TRBD1. The CDR3 is 14 amino acids. J lost 5 bases, V lost 11 bases, and 13 bases had no gene match. CDR1 SEHNR and CDR2 FQNEAQ come from the germline V gene (reference sequence). CDR3 region: CAGGETGAGTEAFF. CDR3 nucleotides: TGTGCCGGAGGAGAGACAGGGGCGGGAACTGAAGCTTTCTTT.

This chain uses TRBV29-1 with TRBJ1-2; D is ambiguous. Germline V CDR1 and CDR2: SQVTM, ANQGSEA. The CDR3 contains 14 residues. V dropped 0 bases and J dropped 2 bases, with 10 bases sitting between them. DNA of the CDR3: TGCAGCGTTGAAGAGTTGGGCGCCAACTATGGCTACACCTTC. This encodes CSVEELGANYGYTF.

This clone has a single count. This sequence joins TRBV4-1 and TRBJ2-5; 9 bases fit TRBD1. CDR3 length equals 14 residues. V was clipped by 4 bases and J by 2 bases; unmatched bases: 2. Germline-derived CDR1 and CDR2 are MGHRA and YSYEKL. The CDR3 spells CASSPGQGQETQYF. CDR3 DNA: TGCGCCAGCAGCCCGGGACAGGGTCAAGAGACCCAGTACTTC.

The J gene is TRBJ2-1, the V gene TRBV29-1; 10 nucleotides align to TRBD2. The CDR3 sequence is 14 residues long. After removal of 5 bases from V and 7 bases from J, the junction contained 8 bases not matched to a gene. The germline V gene encodes CDR1 SQVTM and CDR2 ANQGSEA. In DNA form, the CDR3 reads TGCAGCGTTCCAGCGGGAGGGCCAAGGAATGAGCAGTTCTTC. Translated: CSVPAGGPRNEQFF.

The chain has TRBV25-1 and TRBJ1-1, with 9 bases fitting TRBD1. There are 15 residues in the CDR3. V lost 3 bases to trimming and J lost 2 bases; unmatched junction nucleotides: 4. Germline lookup yields CDR1 MGHDK and CDR2 SYGVNS. DNA for the CDR3: TGTGCCAGCAGTGATTGGGACAGGGAAAACACTGAAGCTTTCTTT. Its translation: CASSDWDRENTEAFF.

This clone occurred a few times. V gene TRBV27 combines with J gene TRBJ2-5; D perhaps matches TRBD2 (6 bases). V was shortened by 2 bases and J by 5 bases, with 12 bases between the two germline ends. The CDR3 loop spans 14 amino acids. CDR1 is MNHEY and CDR2 is SMNVEV in the germline V gene (reference sequence). For the CDR3, the DNA is TGTGCCAGCAGTTTAATGGGGGGAAGGGAGACCCAGTACTTC. It translates to CASSLMGGRETQYF.

Points on this clone: The same CDR3 arises from other DNA sequences in this sample as well. The gene calls are TRBV20-1 and TRBJ2-1; D is possibly TRBD2 (5 bases). Trimming cost V 0 bases and J 12 bases, with 9 bases left between them. From germline, CDR1 is DFQATT and CDR2 SNEGSKA (reference sequence). This CDR3 is built from 11 residues. This chain's CDR3 is CSARDGRGQFF. DNA of the CDR3: TGCAGTGCTAGAGATGGTCGGGGGCAGTTCTTC.

The chain has TRBV7-2 and TRBJ2-3; D remains ambiguous. The CDR3 is 16 amino acids. Trimming stripped 2 bases from V and 3 bases from J, with 15 bases between. The V gene's germline CDR1 is SGHTA and CDR2 FQGNSA. The CDR3 region is CASSLSSPVNTDTQYF. The CDR3 region has the DNA TGTGCCAGCAGCTTAAGTTCTCCAGTAAATACAGATACGCAGTATTTT.

This clone was picked up one time. CDR3 region: CASSRYFDRSSYNEQFF. The CDR3 DNA follows: TGCGCCAGCAGCCGTTATTTTGACAGGAGCTCCTACAATGAGCAGTTCTTC. V and J are TRBV5-1 and TRBJ2-1, with D possibly matching TRBD1 (6 bases). Trimming stripped 4 bases from V and 0 bases from J, with 17 bases between. There are 17 residues in the CDR3. CDR1 and CDR2 (germline): SGHRS, YFSETQ.

The V gene is TRBV5-1, the J gene TRBJ2-5, with 7 bases aligning to TRBD2. Trimming removed 0 bases from V and 5 bases from J; junction bases left unmatched: 10. Germline V gene sequence: CDR1 SGHRS, CDR2 YFSETQ. The CDR3 covers 16 residues. The CDR3 loop is CASSLGASGLGETQYF. CDR3 DNA: TGCGCCAGCAGCTTGGGGGCTAGCGGCCTGGGGGAGACCCAGTACTTC.

The V gene is TRBV19, the J gene TRBJ2-1, with no clear D. Trimming stripped 1 base from V and 3 bases from J, with 4 bases between. Germline CDR1 is LNHDA and CDR2 is SQIVND (reference sequence). The CDR3 spans 13 residues. CDR3 amino acids: CASSIANYNEQFF. CDR3 in DNA: TGTGCCAGTAGTATAGCTAACTACAATGAGCAGTTCTTC.

The chain carries TRBV18 and TRBJ1-1, with no clear D. Germline V gene sequence: CDR1 KGHSH, CDR2 LQKENI. CDR3 length: 16 amino acids. V dropped 6 bases and J dropped 0 bases, with 17 bases sitting between them. CDR3 protein: CASSPSRETMNTEAFF. In nucleotides, the CDR3 is TGTGCCAGCTCCCCTAGTAGGGAGACCATGAACACTGAAGCTTTCTTT.

The chain is built from TRBV28 and TRBJ1-5, with D perhaps TRBD1 (5 bases). Trimming took 2 bases from V and 0 from J, leaving 14 bases between them. The CDR3 is 17 amino acids. Germline V lookup: CDR1 MDHEN, CDR2 SYDVKM. This chain's CDR3 is CASSLGRVRYSNQPQHF. The CDR3 nucleotides are TGTGCCAGCAGTTTAGGCAGGGTGAGATATAGCAATCAGCCCCAGCATTTT.

Remarks on this clone: Relative to the germline gene, one junction end is altered; a read error may explain this. The rearrangement joins TRBV10-1 to TRBJ1-4; tentatively, D is TRBD1 (6 bases). Germline V gives CDR1 WNHNN, CDR2 SYGVQD (reference sequence). There are 21 residues in the CDR3. The CDR3 loop is CVSSATFDRQKERITNEKLFF. For the CDR3, the DNA is TGCGTCAGCAGTGCGACCTTTGACAGGCAGAAGGAAAGGATAACTAATGAAAAACTGTTTTTT.

This chain connects TRBV11-2 to TRBJ2-5, with D perhaps matching TRBD2 (5 bases). V was trimmed by 5 bases and J by 2 bases, leaving 12 bases between them. The CDR3 contains 14 residues. The germline V gene encodes CDR1 SGHAT and CDR2 FQNNGV. In DNA form, the CDR3 reads TGTGCCAGCAGCGACTTTTCGGGACAAGAGACCCAGTACTTC. Protein product: CASSDFSGQETQYF.

The genes are TRBV30 and TRBJ2-5; D is undetermined. Trimming cost V 0 bases and J 3 bases, with 5 bases left between them. The germline gives CDR1 GTSNPN, CDR2 SVGIG (reference sequence). This CDR3 is built from 12 residues. In DNA form, the CDR3 reads TGTGCCTGGAGTGTCGCAGAAGAGACCCAGTACTTC. It yields the protein CAWSVAEETQYF. Complete variable domain (other parts from reference TRBV30 and TRBJ2-5): SQTIHQWPATLVQPVGSPLSLECTVEGTSNPNLYWYRQAAGRGLQLLFYSVGIGQISSEVPQNLSASRPQDRQFILSSKKLLLSDSGFYLCAWSVAEETQYFGPGTRLLVL.

Turning to this clone: One junction end disagrees with the germline gene, perhaps due to a read error. This sequence joins TRBV7-7 and TRBJ1-6, with 10 positions matching TRBD1. The germline CDR1 and CDR2 sequences are SSHAT and FNYEAQ (reference sequence). The CDR3 runs 15 residues. The CDR3 sequence: CASRGRDRGVWSLHF. The CDR3 nucleotides are TGTGCTAGCAGGGGCCGGGACAGGGGAGTTTGGTCCCTCCACTTT. The entire variable domain, with the rest obtained from reference TRBV7-7 and TRBJ1-6, is as follows: GAGVSQSPRYKVTKRGQDVTLRCDPISSHATLYWYQQALGQGPEFLTYFNYEAQPDKSGLPSDRFSAERPEGSISTLTIQRTEQRDSAMYRCASRGRDRGVWSLHFGNGTRLTVT.

The chain is built from TRBV19 and TRBJ1-1; TRBD1 aligns across 7 bases. The V gene's germline CDR1 is LNHDA and CDR2 SQIVND (reference sequence). The CDR3 covers 12 residues. Unmatched junction bases numbered 1, after V lost 5 bases and J lost 4 bases. The CDR3 bases are TGTGCCAGTAGTCCAGGGGGCACTGAAGCTTTCTTT. Encoded protein: CASSPGGTEAFF.

J is TRBJ1-4 and V is TRBV5-4; D possibly corresponds to TRBD1 (6 bases). The CDR3 contains 15 residues. V lost 3 bases to trimming and J lost 5 bases, with 14 bases between them. Germline assignment: CDR1 SGHNT and CDR2 YYREEE (reference sequence). The CDR3 coding sequence is TGTGCCAGCAGCTCAGGGGCAGGGACAAATGAAAAACTGTTTTTT. This translates into CASSSGAGTNEKLFF.

This clone was seen only once. The chain links TRBV29-1 to TRBJ2-1; 9 positions agree with TRBD2. CDR1 SQVTM and CDR2 ANQGSEA come from the germline V gene. CDR3 length: 16 residues. The J segment lost 7 bases and the V segment lost 4 bases, leaving 14 bases of the junction unmatched. CDR3 in DNA: TGCAGCGTTGTACCTCTTGGCGGGAGGGCCTGGAATGAGCAGTTCTTC. Translated, it gives CSVVPLGGRAWNEQFF.